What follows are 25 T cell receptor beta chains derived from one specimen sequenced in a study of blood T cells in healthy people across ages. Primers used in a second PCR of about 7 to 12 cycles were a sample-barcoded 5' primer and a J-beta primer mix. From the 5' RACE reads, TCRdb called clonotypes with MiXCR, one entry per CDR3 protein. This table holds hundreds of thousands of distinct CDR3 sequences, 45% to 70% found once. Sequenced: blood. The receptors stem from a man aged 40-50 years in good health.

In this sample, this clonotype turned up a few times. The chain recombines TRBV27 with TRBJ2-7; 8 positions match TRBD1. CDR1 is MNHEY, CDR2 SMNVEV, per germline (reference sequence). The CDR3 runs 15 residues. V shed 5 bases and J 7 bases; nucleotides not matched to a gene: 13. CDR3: CASSDGQGGFAEQYF. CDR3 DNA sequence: TGTGCCAGCAGTGACGGACAGGGCGGGTTTGCGGAGCAGTACTTC.

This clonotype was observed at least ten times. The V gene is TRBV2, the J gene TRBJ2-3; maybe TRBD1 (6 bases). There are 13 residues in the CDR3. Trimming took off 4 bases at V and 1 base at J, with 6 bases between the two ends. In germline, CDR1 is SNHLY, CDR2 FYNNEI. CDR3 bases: TGTGCCAGCAGTGGACAGGGCACAGATACGCAGTATTTT. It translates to CASSGQGTDTQYF.

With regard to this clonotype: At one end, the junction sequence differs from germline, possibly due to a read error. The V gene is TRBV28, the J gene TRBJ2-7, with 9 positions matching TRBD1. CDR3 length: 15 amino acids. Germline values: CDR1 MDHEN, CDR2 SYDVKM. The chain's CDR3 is CTSSSGGTGKYEQYF. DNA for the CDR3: TGTACCAGCAGTTCCGGGGGGACAGGGAAATACGAGCAGTACTTC.

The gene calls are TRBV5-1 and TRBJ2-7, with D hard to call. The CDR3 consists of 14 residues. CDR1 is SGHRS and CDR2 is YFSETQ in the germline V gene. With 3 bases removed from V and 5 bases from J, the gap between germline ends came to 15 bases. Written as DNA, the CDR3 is TGCGCCAGCAGCTGGCAGGCCCCTGGGGACGAGCAGTACTTC. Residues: CASSWQAPGDEQYF.

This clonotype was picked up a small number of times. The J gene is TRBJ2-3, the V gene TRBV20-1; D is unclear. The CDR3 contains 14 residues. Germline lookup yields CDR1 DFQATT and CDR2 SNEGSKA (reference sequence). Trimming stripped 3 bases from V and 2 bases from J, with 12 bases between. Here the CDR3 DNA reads TGCAGTGCTAGTGAGGTGCAACTCACAGATACGCAGTATTTT. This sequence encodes CSASEVQLTDTQYF.

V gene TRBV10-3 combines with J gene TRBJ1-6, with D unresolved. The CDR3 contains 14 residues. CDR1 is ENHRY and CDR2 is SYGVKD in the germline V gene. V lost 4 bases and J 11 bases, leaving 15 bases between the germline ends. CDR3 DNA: TGTGCCATCAGTGTGTCCCACGAGGGAGCACCCCTCCACTTT. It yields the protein CAISVSHEGAPLHF.

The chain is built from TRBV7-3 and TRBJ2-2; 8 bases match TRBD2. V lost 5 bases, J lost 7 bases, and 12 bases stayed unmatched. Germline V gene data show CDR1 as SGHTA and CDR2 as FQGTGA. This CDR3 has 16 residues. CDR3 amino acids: CASSPNRAAGGGELFF. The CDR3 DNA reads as TGTGCCAGCAGCCCCAATCGTGCCGCGGGAGGCGGGGAGCTGTTTTTT.

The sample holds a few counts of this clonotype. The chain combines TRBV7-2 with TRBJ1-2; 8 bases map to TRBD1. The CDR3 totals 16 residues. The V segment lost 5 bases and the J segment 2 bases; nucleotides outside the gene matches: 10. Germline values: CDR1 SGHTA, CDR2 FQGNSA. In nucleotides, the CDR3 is TGTGCCAGCAGCCCAAAGCCCGACAGGGGAAACTATGGCTACACCTTC. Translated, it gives CASSPKPDRGNYGYTF.

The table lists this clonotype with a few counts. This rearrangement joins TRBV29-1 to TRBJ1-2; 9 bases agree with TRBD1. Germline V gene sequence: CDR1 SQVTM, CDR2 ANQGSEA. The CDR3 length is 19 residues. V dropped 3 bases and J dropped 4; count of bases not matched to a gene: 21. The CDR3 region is CSVEATRKQGAVQGYGYTF. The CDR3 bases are TGCAGCGTTGAGGCCACCCGCAAACAGGGGGCGGTTCAAGGCTATGGCTACACCTTC.

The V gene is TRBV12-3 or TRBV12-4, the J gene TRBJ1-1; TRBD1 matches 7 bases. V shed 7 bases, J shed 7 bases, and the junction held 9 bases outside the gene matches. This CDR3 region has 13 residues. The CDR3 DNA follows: TGTGCCAGCACCCCGACAGGGCGAAGTGAAGCTTTCTTT. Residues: CASTPTGRSEAFF.

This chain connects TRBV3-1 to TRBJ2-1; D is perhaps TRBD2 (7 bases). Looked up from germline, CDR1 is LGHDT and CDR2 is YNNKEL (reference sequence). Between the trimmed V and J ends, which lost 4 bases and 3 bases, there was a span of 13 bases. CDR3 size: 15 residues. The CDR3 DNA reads TGTGCCAGCAGCCGAAGGGGGGGGAACTACAATGAGCAGTTCTTC. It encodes CASSRRGGNYNEQFF.

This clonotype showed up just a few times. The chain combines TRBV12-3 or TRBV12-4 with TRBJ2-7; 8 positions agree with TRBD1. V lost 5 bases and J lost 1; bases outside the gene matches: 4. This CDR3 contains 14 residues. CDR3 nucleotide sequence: TGTGCCAGCAGTCCAGGGGGCCCATCCTACGAGCAGTACTTC. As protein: CASSPGGPSYEQYF.

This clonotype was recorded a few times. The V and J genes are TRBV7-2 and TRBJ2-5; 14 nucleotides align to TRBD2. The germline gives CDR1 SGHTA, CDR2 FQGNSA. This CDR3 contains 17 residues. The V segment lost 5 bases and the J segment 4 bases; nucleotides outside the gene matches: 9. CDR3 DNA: TGTGCCAGCAGCCCCAATACCGGGACTAGCGGGAGAGAGACCCAGTACTTC. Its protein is CASSPNTGTSGRETQYF.

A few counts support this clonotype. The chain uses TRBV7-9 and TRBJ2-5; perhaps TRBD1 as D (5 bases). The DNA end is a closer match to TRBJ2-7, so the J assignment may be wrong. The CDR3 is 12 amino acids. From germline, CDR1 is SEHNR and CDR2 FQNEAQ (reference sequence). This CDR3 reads CASSLAQGEQYF. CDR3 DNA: TGTGCCAGCAGCTTAGCCCAGGGCGAGCAGTACTTC.

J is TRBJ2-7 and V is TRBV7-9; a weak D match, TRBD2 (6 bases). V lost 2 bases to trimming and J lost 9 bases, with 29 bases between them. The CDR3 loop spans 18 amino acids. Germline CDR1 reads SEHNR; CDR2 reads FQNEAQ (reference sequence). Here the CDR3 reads CASSLWGGDGLPPGGQYF. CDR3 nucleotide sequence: TGTGCCAGCAGCTTATGGGGAGGCGATGGACTACCGCCTGGGGGGCAGTACTTC.

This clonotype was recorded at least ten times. CDR3: CASSLARQTTDTQYF. The CDR3 DNA follows: TGTGCCAGCAGCTTAGCGAGGCAGACCACAGATACGCAGTATTTT. The chain has TRBV7-2 and TRBJ2-3, with no clear D. CDR3 size: 15 residues. Germline V gives CDR1 SGHTA, CDR2 FQGNSA. Trimming removed 0 bases at V and 2 bases at J, with 9 bases between. Based on the CDR3 plus reference TRBV7-2 and TRBJ2-3, the full variable domain is GAGVSQSPSNKVTEKGKDVELRCDPISGHTALYWYRQSLGQGLEFLIYFQGNSAPDKSGLPSDRFSAERTGGSVSTLTIQRTQQEDSAVYLCASSLARQTTDTQYFGPGTRLTVL.

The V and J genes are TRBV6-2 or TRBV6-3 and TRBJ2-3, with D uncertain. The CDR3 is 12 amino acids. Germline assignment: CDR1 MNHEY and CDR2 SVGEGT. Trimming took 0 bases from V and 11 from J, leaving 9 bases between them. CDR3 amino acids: CASSYSVGKQYF. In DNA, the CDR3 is TGTGCCAGCAGTTACTCGGTAGGGAAGCAGTATTTT.

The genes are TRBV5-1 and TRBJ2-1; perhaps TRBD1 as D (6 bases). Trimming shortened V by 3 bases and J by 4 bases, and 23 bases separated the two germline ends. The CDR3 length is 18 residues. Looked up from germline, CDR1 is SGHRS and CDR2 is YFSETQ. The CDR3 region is CASSSHEQGSKGYNEQFF. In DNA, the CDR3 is TGCGCCAGCAGCTCCCACGAGCAGGGGTCAAAAGGTTACAATGAGCAGTTCTTC.

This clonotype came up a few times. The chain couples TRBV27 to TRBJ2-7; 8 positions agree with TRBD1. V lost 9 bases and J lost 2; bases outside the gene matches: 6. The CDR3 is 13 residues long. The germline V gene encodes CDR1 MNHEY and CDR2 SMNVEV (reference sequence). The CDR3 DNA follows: TGTGCCAGTCGGGACAGGTCTGCCTACGAGCAGTACTTC. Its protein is CASRDRSAYEQYF.

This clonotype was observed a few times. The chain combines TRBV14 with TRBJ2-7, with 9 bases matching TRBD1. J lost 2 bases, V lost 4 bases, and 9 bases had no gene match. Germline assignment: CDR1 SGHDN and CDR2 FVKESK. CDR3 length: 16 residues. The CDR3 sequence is CASSRTAGTGPYEQYF. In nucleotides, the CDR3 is TGTGCCAGCAGCCGGACCGCCGGGACAGGGCCCTACGAGCAGTACTTC.

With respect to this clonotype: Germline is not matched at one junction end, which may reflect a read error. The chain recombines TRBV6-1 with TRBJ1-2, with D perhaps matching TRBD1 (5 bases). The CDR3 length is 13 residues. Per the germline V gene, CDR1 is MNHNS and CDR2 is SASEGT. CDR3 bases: TGTGTCAGCAGAAGACAGTATAACTATGGCTACACCTTC. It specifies CVSRRQYNYGYTF.

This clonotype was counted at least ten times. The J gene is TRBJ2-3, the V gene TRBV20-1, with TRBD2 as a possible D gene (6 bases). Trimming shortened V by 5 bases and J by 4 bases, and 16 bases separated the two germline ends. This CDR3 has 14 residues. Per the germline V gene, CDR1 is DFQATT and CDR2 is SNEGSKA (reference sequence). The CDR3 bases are TGCAGTGCTCCCCGACTAGAGATTTCAGATACGCAGTATTTT. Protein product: CSAPRLEISDTQYF.

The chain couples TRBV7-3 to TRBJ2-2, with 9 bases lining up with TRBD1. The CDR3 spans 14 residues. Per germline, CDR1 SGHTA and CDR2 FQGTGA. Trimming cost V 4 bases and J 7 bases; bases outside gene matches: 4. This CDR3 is CASSSGQGGGELFF. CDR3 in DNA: TGTGCCAGCAGCTCGGGACAGGGAGGCGGGGAGCTGTTTTTT.

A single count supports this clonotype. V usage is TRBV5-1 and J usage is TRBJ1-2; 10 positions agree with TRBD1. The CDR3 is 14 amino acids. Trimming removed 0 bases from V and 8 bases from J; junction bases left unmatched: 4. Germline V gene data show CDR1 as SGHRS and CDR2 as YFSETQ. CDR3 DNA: TGCGCCAGCAGCTTGGGACAGGGGGCGTGGGGCTACACCTTC. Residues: CASSLGQGAWGYTF.

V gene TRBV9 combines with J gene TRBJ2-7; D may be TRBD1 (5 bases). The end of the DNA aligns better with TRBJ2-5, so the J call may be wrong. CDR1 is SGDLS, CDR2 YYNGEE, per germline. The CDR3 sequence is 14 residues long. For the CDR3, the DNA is TGTGCCAGCGGGTCGACGTGGGGCGAAGAGACCCAGTACTTC. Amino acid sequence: CASGSTWGEETQYF.